This entry is about one T cell receptor (beta chain). The target antigen is unknown. This sample stems from a study of cytomegalovirus exposure and HLA in healthy donors. Only in-frame clones appear in the TCRdb table, and some are missing; sequencing was by immunoSEQ multiplex PCR. The sample holds 140,000 to 150,000 clones, 94% seen once. The roughly 120-subject validation cohort, separate from the roughly 700-subject first cohort, included the donors. V was trimmed by 5 bases and J by 5 bases, leaving 15 bases between them. CDR1 is MNHEY and CDR2 is SMNVEV in the germline V gene (reference sequence). The CDR3 is made up of 14 amino acids. General study findings and limits: 164 TCR beta chains were listed as cytomegalovirus-associated. Through in vitro validation, three CMV-associated chains were shown to be specific for CMV antigens. The tendency of first-cohort TCR clusters to co-occur in the roughly 110 validation repertoires was identified by a subsequent analysis.

The V and J genes are TRBV27 and TRBJ2-5; maybe TRBD1 (5 bases). The receptor was derived from a man between 18 and 35 years old in good health and CMV-seropositive. Sequencing used PBMCs. In nucleotides, the CDR3 is TGTGCCAGCAGTCTCCGGTGGGGCTGGGAGACCCAGTACTTC. This codes for CASSLRWGWETQYF.